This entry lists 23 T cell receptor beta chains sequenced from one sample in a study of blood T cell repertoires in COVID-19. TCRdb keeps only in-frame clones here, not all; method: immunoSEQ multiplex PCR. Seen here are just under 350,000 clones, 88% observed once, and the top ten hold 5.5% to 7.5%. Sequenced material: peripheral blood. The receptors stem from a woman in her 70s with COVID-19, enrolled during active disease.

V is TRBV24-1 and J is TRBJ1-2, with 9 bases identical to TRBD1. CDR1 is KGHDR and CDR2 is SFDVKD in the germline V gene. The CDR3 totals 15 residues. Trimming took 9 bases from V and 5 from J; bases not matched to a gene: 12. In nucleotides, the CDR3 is TGTGCCACCGACGGATCGACAGGGGGGGCGTATGGCTACACCTTC. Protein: CATDGSTGGAYGYTF.

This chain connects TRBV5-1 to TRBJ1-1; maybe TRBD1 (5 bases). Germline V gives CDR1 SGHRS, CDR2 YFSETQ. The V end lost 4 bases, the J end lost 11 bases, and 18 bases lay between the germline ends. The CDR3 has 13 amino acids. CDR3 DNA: TGCGCCAGCAGCCCCAGGGAGGGGTTGGCGGCTTTCTTT. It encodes CASSPREGLAAFF.

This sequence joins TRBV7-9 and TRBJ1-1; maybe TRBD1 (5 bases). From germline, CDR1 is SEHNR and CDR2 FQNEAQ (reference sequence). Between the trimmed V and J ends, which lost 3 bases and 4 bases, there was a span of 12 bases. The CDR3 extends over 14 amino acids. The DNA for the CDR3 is TGTGCCAGCAGCTTCTCAATTAGGGGCACTGAAGCTTTCTTT. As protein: CASSFSIRGTEAFF.

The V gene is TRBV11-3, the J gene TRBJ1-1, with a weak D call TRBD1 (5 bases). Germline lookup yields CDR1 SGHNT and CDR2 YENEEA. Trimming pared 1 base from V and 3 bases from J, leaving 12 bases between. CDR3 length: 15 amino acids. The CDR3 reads CASSLGVAGDTEAFF. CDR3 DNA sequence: TGTGCCAGCAGCTTAGGGGTTGCGGGGGACACTGAAGCTTTCTTT. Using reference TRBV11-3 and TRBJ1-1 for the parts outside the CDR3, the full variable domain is EAGVVQSPRYKIIEKKQPVAFWCNPISGHNTLYWYLQNLGQGPELLIRYENEEAVDDSQLPKDRFSAERLKGVDSTLKIQPAELGDSAVYLCASSLGVAGDTEAFFGQGTRLTVV.

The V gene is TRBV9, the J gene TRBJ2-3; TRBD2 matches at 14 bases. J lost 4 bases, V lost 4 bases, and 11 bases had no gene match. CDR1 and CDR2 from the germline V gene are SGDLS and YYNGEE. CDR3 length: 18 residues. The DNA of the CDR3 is TGTGCCAGCAGCCCAGAGACTAGCGGGGGGGCTCGGGCAGATACGCAGTATTTT. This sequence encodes CASSPETSGGARADTQYF.

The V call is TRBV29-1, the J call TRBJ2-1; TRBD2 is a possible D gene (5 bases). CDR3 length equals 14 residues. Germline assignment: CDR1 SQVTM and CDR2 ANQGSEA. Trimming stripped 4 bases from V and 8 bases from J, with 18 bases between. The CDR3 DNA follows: TGCAGCGTTGCCTCGGCGGGTTTCGGGGATGAGCAGTTCTTC. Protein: CSVASAGFGDEQFF.

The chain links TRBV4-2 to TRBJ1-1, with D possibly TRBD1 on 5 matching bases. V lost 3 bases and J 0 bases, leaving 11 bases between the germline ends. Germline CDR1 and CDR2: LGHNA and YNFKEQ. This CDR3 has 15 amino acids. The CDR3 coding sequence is TGTGCCAGCAGCCAGGGAGGGGTCATGAACACTGAAGCTTTCTTT. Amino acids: CASSQGGVMNTEAFF.

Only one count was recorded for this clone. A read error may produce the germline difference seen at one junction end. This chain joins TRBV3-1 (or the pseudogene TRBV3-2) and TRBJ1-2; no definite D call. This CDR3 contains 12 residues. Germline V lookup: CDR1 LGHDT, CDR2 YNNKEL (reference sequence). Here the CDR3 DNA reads TGTGCCAGCAGCCCCGGACTCTATCCTGGCGCCTTC. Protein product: CASSPGLYPGAF.

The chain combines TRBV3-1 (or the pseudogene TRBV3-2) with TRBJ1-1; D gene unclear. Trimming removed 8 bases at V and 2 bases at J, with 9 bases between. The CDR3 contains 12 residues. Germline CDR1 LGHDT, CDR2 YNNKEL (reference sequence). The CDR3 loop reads CASSVYNTEAFF. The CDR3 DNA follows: TGTGCCAGCTCCGTGTATAACACTGAAGCTTTCTTT.

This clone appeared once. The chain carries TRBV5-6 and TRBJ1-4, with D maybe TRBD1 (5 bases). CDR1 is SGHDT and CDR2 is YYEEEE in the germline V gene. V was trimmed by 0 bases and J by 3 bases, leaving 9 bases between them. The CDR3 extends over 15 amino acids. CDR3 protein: CASSLGRGSNEKLFF. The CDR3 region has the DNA TGTGCCAGCAGCTTGGGCCGGGGGTCTAATGAAAAACTGTTTTTT.

CDR3 bases: TGTGCCAGCAGGACTGGACTAGCGGGGGGGTACAATGAGCAGTTCTTC. It yields the protein CASRTGLAGGYNEQFF. This chain uses TRBV2 with TRBJ2-1; 15 bases agree with TRBD2. V gave up 6 bases and J gave up 4 bases; unmatched junction bases: 4. The CDR3 consists of 16 residues. Germline loops: CDR1 SNHLY, CDR2 FYNNEI.

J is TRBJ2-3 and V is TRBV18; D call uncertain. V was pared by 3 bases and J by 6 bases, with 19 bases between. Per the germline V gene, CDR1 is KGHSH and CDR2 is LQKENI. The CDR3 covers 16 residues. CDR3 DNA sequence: TGTGCCAGCTCACCCTCAGGTTCCATCACTGGGGATACGCAGTATTTT. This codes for CASSPSGSITGDTQYF.

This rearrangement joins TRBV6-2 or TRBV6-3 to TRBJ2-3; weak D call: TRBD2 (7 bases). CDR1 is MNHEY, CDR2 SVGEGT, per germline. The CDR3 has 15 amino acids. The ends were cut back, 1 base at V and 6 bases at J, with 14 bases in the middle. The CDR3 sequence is CASSYFAGAIDTQYF. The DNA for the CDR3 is TGTGCCAGCAGTTACTTCGCGGGGGCTATTGATACGCAGTATTTT.

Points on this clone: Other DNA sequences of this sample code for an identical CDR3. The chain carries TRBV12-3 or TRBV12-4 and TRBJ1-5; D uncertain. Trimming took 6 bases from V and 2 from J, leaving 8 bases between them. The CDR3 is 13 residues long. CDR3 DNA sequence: TGTGCCAGCAGCCTTCGTGGCAATCAGCCCCAGCATTTT. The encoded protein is CASSLRGNQPQHF.

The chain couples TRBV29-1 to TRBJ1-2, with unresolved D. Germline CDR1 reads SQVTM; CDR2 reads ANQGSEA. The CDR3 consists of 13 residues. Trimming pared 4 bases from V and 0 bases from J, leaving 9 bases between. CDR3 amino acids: CSVVSGTNYGYTF. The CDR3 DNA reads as TGCAGCGTTGTTAGCGGGACTAACTATGGCTACACCTTC.

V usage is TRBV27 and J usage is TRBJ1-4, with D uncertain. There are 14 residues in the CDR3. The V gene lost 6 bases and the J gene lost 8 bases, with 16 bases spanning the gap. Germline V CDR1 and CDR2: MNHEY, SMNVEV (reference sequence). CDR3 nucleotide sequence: TGTGCCAGCAGCCCCTATAGATCCGGGGAAAAACTGTTTTTT. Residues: CASSPYRSGEKLFF. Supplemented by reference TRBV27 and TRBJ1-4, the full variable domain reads EAQVTQNPRYLITVTGKKLTVTCSQNMNHEYMSWYRQDPGLGLRQIYYSMNVEVTDKGDVPEGYKVSRKEKRNFPLILESPSPNQTSLYFCASSPYRSGEKLFFGSGTQLSVL.

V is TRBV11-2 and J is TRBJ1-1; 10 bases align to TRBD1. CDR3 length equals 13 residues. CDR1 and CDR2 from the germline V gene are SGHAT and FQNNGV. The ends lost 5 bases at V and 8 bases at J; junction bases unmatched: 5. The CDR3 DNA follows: TGTGCCAGCAGCCAGGACAGGGGGGACGAAGCTTTCTTT. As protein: CASSQDRGDEAFF.

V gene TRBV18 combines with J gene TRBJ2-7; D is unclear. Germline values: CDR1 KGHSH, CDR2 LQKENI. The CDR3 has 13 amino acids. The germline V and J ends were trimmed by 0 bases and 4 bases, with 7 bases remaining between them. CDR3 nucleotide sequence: TGTGCCAGCTCACCACCATCGCAGTACGAGCAGTACTTC. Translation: CASSPPSQYEQYF.

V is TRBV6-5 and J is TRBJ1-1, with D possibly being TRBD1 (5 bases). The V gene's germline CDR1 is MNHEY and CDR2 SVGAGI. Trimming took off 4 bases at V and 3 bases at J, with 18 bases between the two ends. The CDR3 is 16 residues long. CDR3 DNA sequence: TGTGCCAGCAGTTCCTTGGGGCCCGGGGGTGACACTGAAGCTTTCTTT. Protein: CASSSLGPGGDTEAFF.

The DNA of the CDR3 is TGTGCCAGCAGCTTGACACCTTACGGAGAGACCCAGTACTTC. Residues: CASSLTPYGETQYF. The chain uses TRBV7-3 and TRBJ2-5; D remains unclear. Germline V gives CDR1 SGHTA, CDR2 FQGTGA. The CDR3 contains 14 residues. Trimming took 3 bases from V and 4 from J, leaving 12 bases between them.

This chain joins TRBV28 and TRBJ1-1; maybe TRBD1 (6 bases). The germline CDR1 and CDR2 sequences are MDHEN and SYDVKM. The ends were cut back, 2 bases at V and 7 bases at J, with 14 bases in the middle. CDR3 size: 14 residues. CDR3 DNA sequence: TGTGCCAGCAGTTTAGCAGGGGAGAAAAATGAAGCTTTCTTT. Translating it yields CASSLAGEKNEAFF.

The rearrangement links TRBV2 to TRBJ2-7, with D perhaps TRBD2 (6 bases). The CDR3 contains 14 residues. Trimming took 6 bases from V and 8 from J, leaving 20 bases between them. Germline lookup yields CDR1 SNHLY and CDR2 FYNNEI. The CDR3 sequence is CASSVLATRSQQYF. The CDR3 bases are TGTGCCAGCAGCGTTCTAGCGACCCGCTCCCAGCAGTACTTC. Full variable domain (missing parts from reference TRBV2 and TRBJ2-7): EPEVTQTPSHQVTQMGQEVILRCVPISNHLYFYWYRQILGQKVEFLVSFYNNEISEKSEIFDDQFSVERPDGSNFTLKIRSTKLEDSAMYFCASSVLATRSQQYFGPGTRLTVT.

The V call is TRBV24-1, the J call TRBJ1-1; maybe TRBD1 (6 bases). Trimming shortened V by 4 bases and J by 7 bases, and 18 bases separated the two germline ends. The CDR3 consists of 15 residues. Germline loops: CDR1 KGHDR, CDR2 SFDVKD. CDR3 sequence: CATSDPRGGQGEAFF. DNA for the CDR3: TGTGCCACCAGTGACCCCCGGGGGGGGCAGGGTGAAGCTTTCTTT.